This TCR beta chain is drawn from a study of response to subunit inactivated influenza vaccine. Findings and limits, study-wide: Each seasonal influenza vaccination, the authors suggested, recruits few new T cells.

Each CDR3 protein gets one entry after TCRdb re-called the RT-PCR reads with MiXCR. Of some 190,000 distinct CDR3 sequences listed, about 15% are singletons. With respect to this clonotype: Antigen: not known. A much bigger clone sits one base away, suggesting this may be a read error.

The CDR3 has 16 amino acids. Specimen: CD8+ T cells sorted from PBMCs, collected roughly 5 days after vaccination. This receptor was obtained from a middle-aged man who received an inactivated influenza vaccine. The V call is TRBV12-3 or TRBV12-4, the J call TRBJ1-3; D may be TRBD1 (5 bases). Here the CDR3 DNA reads TGTGCCAGCAGTTTCTACGCAGGGAGAGATGGAAACATCATATATTTT. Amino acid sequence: CASSFYAGRDGNIIYF.